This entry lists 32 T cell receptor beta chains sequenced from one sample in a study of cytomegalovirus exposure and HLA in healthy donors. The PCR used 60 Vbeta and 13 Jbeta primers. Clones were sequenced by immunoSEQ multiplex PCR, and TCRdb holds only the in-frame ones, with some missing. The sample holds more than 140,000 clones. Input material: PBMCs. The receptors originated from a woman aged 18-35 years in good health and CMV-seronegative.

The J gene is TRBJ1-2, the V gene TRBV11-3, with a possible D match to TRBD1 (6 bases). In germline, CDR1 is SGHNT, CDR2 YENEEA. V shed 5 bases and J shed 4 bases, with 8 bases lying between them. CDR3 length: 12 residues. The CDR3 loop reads CASSTDSYGYTF. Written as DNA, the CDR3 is TGTGCCAGCAGCACGGACAGCTATGGCTACACCTTC.

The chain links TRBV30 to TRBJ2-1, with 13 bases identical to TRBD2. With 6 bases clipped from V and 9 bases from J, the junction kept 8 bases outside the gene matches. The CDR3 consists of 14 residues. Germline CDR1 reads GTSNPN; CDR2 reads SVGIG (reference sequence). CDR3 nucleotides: TGTGCCTGCACTAGCGGGAGGGCCAGCGGTGAGCAGTTCTTC. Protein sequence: CACTSGRASGEQFF.

The CDR3 nucleotides read TGTGCCAGCATCCCGGGAATTGACACCGGGGAGCTGTTTTTT. Its protein is CASIPGIDTGELFF. The chain has TRBV2 and TRBJ2-2; tentatively, D is TRBD2 (5 bases). CDR1 is SNHLY, CDR2 FYNNEI, per germline. The length of the CDR3 is 14 residues. With 7 bases removed from V and 3 bases from J, the gap between germline ends came to 12 bases.

The CDR3 reads CASSLTGIGELFF. In DNA, the CDR3 is TGTGCCAGCAGCTTGACAGGGATCGGGGAGCTGTTTTTT. The rearrangement links TRBV11-2 to TRBJ2-2, with 7 bases lining up with TRBD1. With 3 bases clipped from V and 7 bases from J, the junction kept 2 bases outside the gene matches. This CDR3 spans 13 amino acids. CDR1 is SGHAT, CDR2 FQNNGV, per germline.

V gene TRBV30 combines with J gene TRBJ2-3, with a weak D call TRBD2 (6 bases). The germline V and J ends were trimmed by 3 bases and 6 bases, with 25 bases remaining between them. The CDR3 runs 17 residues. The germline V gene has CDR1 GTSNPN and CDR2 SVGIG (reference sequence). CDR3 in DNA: TGTGCCTGGAGGATGGACCCCGAGGAACCGGGAGTCGATACGCAGTATTTT. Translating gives CAWRMDPEEPGVDTQYF.

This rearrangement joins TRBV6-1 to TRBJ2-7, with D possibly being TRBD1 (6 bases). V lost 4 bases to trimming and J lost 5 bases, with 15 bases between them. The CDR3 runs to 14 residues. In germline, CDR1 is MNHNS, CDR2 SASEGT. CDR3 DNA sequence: TGTGCCAGCAGTGCCATCGCGGACAGAGACGAGCAGTACTTC. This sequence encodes CASSAIADRDEQYF.

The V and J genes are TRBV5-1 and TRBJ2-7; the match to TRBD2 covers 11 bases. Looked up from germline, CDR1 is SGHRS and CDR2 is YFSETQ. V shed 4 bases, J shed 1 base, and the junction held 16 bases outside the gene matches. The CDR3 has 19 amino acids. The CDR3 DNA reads TGCGCCAGCAGCCCTACCGGGACTAGCGGCATCTCAATTTCCTACGAGCAGTACTTC. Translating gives CASSPTGTSGISISYEQYF.

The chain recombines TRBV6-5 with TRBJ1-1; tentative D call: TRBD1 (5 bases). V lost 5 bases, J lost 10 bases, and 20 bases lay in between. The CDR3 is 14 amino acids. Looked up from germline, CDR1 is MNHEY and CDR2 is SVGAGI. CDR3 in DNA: TGTGCCAGCAGTCCCGGGACTCAAATCATGGGAGCTTTCTTT. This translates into CASSPGTQIMGAFF.

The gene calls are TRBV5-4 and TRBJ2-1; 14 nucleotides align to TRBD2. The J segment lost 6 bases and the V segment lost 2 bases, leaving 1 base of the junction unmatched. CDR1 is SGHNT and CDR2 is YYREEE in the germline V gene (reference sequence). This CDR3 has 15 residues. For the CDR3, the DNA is TGTGCCAGCAGCTTAGGGACTAGCGGGAGCAATGAGCAGTTCTTC. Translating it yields CASSLGTSGSNEQFF.

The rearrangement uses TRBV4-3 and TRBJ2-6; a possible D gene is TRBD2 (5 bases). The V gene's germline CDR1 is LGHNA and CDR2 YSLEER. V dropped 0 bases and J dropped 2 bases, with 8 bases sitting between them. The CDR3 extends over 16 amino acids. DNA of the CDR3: TGCGCCAGCAGCCAAGATCTGGGAGCTGGGGCCAACGTCCTGACTTTC. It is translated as CASSQDLGAGANVLTF.

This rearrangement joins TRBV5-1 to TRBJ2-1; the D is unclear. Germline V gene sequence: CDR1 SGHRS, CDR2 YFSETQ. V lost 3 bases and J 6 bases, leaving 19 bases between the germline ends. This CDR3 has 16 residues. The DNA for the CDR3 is TGCGCCAGCAGCTCCCCCCGGCCCTTGGGCGTCAATGAGCAGTTCTTC. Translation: CASSSPRPLGVNEQFF. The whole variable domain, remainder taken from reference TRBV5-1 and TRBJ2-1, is KAGVTQTPRYLIKTRGQQVTLSCSPISGHRSVSWYQQTPGQGLQFLFEYFSETQRNKGNFPGRFSGRQFSNSRSEMNVSTLELGDSALYLCASSSPRPLGVNEQFFGPGTRLTVL.

The CDR3 DNA sequence: TGTGCCACCAGGGCTGTGGAGACCCAGTACTTC. Translation: CATRAVETQYF. This sequence joins TRBV27 and TRBJ2-5; D may be TRBD1 (5 bases). The CDR3 length is 11 residues. Germline V gene sequence: CDR1 MNHEY, CDR2 SMNVEV (reference sequence). V lost 10 bases and J lost 5, with 11 bases in between.

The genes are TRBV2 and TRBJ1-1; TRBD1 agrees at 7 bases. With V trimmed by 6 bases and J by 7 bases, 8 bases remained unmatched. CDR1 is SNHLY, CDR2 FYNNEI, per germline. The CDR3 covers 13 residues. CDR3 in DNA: TGTGCCAGCAGAGACAGGGTCCTCGGTGAAGCTTTCTTT. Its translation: CASRDRVLGEAFF.

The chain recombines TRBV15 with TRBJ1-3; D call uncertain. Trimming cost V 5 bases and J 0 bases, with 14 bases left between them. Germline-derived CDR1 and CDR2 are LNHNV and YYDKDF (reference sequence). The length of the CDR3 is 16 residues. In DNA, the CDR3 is TGTGCCACCAGCTCCCGGGGTACCTACTCTGGAAACACCATATATTTT. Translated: CATSSRGTYSGNTIYF.

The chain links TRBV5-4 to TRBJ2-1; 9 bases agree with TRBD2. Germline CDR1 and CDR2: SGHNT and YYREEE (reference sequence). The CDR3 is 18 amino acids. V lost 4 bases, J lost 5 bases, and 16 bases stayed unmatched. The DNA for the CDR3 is TGTGCCAGCAGCCCCGGGACTAGCAGGGTTTTAGTTAACAATGAGCAGTTCTTC. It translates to CASSPGTSRVLVNNEQFF.

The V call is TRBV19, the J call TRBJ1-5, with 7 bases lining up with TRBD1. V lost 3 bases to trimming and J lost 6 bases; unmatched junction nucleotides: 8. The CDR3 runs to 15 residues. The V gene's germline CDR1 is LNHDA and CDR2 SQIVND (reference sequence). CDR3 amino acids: CASSIPPSGGQPQHF. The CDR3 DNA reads TGTGCCAGTAGTATCCCGCCGTCAGGGGGTCAGCCCCAGCATTTT.

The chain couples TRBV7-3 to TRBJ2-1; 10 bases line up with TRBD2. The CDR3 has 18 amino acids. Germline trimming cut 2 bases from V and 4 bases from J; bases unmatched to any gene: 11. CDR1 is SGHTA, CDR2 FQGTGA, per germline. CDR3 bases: TGTGCCAGCAGCTTAGTTTCTCCGGGACTAGCGCCGTACAATGAGCAGTTCTTC. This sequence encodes CASSLVSPGLAPYNEQFF.

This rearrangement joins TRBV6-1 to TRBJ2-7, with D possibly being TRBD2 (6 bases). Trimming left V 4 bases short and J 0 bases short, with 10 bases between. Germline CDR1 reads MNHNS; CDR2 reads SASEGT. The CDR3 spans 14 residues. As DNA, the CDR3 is TGTGCCAGCAGTGGTAGACTAGACTCCTACGAGCAGTACGTC. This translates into CASSGRLDSYEQYV.

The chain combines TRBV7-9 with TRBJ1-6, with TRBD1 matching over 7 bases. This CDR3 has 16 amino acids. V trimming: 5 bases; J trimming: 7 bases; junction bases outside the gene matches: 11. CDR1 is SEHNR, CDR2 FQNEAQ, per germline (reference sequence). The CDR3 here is CASSGGTVGANSPLHF. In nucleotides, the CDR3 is TGTGCCAGCAGCGGTGGGACAGTCGGGGCGAATTCACCCCTCCACTTT.

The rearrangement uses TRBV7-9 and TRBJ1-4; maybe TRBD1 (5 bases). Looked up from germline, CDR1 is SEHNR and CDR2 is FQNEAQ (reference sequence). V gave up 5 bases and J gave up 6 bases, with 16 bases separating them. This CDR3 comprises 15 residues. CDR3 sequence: CASSPSTGGDEKLFF. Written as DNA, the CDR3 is TGTGCCAGCAGCCCTTCGACCGGGGGGGATGAAAAACTGTTTTTT.

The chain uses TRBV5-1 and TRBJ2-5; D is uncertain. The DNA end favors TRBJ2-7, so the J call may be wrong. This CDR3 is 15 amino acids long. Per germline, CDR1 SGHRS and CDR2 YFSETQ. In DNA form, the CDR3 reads TGCGCCAGCAGCTTGGTCCCTACGTCAAGTTACGAGCAGTACTTC. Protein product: CASSLVPTSSYEQYF.

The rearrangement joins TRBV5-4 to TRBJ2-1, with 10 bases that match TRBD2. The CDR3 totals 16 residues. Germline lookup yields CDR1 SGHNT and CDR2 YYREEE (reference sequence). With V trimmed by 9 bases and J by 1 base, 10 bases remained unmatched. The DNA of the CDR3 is TGTGCCATTCTGAGGACTAGCGGATCATCCTACAATGAGCAGTTCTTC. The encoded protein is CAILRTSGSSYNEQFF.

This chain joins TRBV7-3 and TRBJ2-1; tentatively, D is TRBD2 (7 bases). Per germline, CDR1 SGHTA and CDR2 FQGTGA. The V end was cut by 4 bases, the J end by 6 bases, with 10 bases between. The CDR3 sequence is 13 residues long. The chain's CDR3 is CASSSRGPNEQFF. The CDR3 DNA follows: TGTGCCAGCAGCTCGCGGGGGCCCAATGAGCAGTTCTTC.

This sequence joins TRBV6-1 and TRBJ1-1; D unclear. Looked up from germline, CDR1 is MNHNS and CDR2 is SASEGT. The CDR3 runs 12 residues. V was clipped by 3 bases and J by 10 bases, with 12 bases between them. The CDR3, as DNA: TGTGCCAGCAGTGATGACACGATGACAGCTTTCTTT. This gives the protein CASSDDTMTAFF.

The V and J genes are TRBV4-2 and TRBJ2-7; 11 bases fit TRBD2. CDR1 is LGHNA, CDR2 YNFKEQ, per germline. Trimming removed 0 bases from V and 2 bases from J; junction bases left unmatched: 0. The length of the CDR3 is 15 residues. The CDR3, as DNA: TGTGCCAGCAGCCAAGAACTAGCGGGAGCCTACGAGCAGTACTTC. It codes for CASSQELAGAYEQYF.

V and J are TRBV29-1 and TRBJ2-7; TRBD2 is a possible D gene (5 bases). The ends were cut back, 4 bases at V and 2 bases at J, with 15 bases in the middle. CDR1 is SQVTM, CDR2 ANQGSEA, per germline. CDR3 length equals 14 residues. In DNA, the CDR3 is TGCAGCGTTGGGGAGCTAGGGTTCGCCTACGAGCAGTACTTC. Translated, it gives CSVGELGFAYEQYF.

The CDR3 region has the DNA TGTGCCAGCAGCAAACAATACCCAGGGGTTCGAGAGACCCAGTACTTC. The encoded protein is CASSKQYPGVRETQYF. The chain combines TRBV28 with TRBJ2-5; maybe TRBD1 (6 bases). This CDR3 is 16 amino acids long. V was pared by 6 bases and J by 4 bases, with 21 bases between. Germline values: CDR1 MDHEN, CDR2 SYDVKM.

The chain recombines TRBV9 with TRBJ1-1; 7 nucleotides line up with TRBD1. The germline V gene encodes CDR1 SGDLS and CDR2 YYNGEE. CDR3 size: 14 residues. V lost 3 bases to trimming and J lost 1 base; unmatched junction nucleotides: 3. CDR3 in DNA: TGTGCCAGCAGCGCTAACAGGGGGAACACTGAAGCTTTCTTT. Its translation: CASSANRGNTEAFF.

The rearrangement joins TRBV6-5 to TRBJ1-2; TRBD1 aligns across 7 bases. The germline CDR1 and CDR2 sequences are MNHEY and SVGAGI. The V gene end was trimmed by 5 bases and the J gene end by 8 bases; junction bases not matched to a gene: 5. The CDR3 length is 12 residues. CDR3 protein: CASSTGEGGYTF. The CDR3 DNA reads TGTGCCAGCAGTACAGGGGAAGGGGGCTACACCTTC.

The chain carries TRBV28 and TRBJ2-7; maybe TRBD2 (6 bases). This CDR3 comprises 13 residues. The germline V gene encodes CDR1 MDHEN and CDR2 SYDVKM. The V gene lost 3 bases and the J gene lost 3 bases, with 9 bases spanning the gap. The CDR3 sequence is CASSLGGFYEQYV. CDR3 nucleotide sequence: TGTGCCAGCAGTTTGGGGGGTTTCTACGAGCAGTACGTC.

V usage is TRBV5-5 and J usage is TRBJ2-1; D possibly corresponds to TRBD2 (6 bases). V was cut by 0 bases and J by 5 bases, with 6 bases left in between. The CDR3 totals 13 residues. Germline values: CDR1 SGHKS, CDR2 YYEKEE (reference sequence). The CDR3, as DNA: TGTGCCAGCAGCTTGGTAGCGGACAATGAGCAGTTCTTC. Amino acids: CASSLVADNEQFF.

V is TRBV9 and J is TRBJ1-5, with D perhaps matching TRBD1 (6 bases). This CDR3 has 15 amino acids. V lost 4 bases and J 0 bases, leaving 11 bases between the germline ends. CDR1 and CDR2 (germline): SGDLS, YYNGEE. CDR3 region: CASSKGQSSNQPQHF. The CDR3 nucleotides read TGTGCCAGCAGCAAAGGACAGTCTAGCAATCAGCCCCAGCATTTT.